This T cell receptor beta chain stems from a study of shared clonotypes between healthy human individuals. Study findings and constraints: An expected dependence of interdonor clonotype sharing on sequencing depth was noted. Since donors were few, the genetic and exposure-history diversity represented was limited.

Per germline, CDR1 SGHDT and CDR2 YYEEEE. This CDR3 spans 13 amino acids. Trimming stripped 0 bases from V and 4 bases from J, with 5 bases between. This clone was found a few times. The target antigen is unknown. In the same sample, other DNA sequences code for this CDR3. Authors' methods: With immunoSEQ giving junction-only sequences and no quality scores, filtering differed. Generated by immunoSEQ multiplex PCR, the TCRdb table keeps only in-frame clones and is missing some. That table is the source of V, J and clone size, and D and trimming were worked out from the DNA. The sample consists of about 2.4 million clones, 93% of them appearing once.

The sequenced sample consisted of naive CD4+ T cells from PBMCs. Documented subset: CD45RA+ positively selected. The TCR originated in a man younger than 35 in good health. Some clones in this sample may be carry-over from other donors' samples. V usage is TRBV5-6 and J usage is TRBJ1-5; D is undetermined. CDR3 coding DNA: TGTGCCAGCAGCTTGGGAATTAATCAGCCCCAGCATTTT. Translated: CASSLGINQPQHF.